The 19 T cell receptor beta chains given below trace back to one sample, sequenced in a study of blood T cell repertoires in COVID-19. The method was immunoSEQ multiplex PCR; TCRdb's version includes in-frame clones alone and lacks a portion of them. The sample carries around 71,000 clones, about 80% recorded once. Material for sequencing was peripheral blood. The source is a man aged 25-40 years with COVID-19, enrolled during active disease.

The V gene is TRBV4-3, the J gene TRBJ2-5; 12 bases are a match to TRBD1. This CDR3 is 16 amino acids long. The V gene's germline CDR1 is LGHNA and CDR2 YSLEER. J gave up 4 bases and V 4 bases, and 7 bases lay outside the gene matches. The CDR3 protein is CASSPHGTGGGETQYF. The CDR3 bases are TGCGCCAGCAGCCCTCACGGGACAGGGGGCGGAGAGACCCAGTACTTC.

The chain has TRBV6-5 and TRBJ2-7, with 7 bases identical to TRBD2. This CDR3 comprises 14 residues. The V segment lost 5 bases and the J segment 3 bases; nucleotides outside the gene matches: 7. The germline V gene has CDR1 MNHEY and CDR2 SVGAGI. CDR3 nucleotides: TGTGCCAGCAGTCCCGGGAGGCGGCACTACGAGCAGTACTTC. As protein: CASSPGRRHYEQYF.

The gene calls are TRBV12-3 or TRBV12-4 and TRBJ2-7; D gene ambiguous. CDR3 length: 12 residues. Trimming took 7 bases from V and 6 from J, leaving 13 bases between them. CDR3 in amino acids: CASKNIASEQYF. For the CDR3, the DNA is TGTGCCAGCAAAAACATAGCATCCGAGCAGTACTTC.

This clone came up a few times. The chain carries TRBV27 and TRBJ2-7, with D perhaps matching TRBD2 (6 bases). Germline lookup yields CDR1 MNHEY and CDR2 SMNVEV (reference sequence). The CDR3 totals 14 residues. V lost 4 bases and J lost 5, with 15 bases in between. The CDR3 DNA reads as TGTGCCAGCAGTTGGAGGAGGGGAATCAACGAGCAGTACTTC. Encoded protein: CASSWRRGINEQYF.

This clone was counted a few times. The gene calls are TRBV6-5 and TRBJ2-2, with D possibly being TRBD2 (5 bases). Looked up from germline, CDR1 is MNHEY and CDR2 is SVGAGI. V dropped 2 bases and J dropped 6 bases, with 10 bases sitting between them. The CDR3 is 14 residues long. DNA of the CDR3: TGTGCCAGCAGTTACGGCCGCGGGCCCGGGGAGCTGTTTTTT. Translated: CASSYGRGPGELFF.

V usage is TRBV6-1 and J usage is TRBJ2-7; 11 nucleotides match TRBD2. CDR1 and CDR2 (germline): MNHNS, SASEGT. The CDR3 is 15 residues long. The V gene end was trimmed by 3 bases and the J gene end by 5 bases; junction bases not matched to a gene: 6. The CDR3 region is CASSDTSGGIDEQYF. CDR3 bases: TGTGCCAGCAGTGATACTAGCGGGGGTATCGACGAGCAGTACTTC.

This rearrangement joins TRBV11-2 to TRBJ2-5, with D possibly being TRBD1 (6 bases). The CDR3 contains 15 residues. V gave up 0 bases and J gave up 7 bases, with 15 bases separating them. CDR1 and CDR2 (germline): SGHAT, FQNNGV. CDR3 residues: CASSLEGGRGATQYF. The CDR3 DNA sequence: TGTGCCAGCAGCTTAGAAGGGGGACGTGGGGCGACCCAGTACTTC.

The V call is TRBV18, the J call TRBJ2-5; D perhaps matches TRBD2 (5 bases). Trimming removed 0 bases from V and 5 bases from J, with 13 bases in between. This CDR3 has 15 residues. CDR1 and CDR2 from the germline V gene are KGHSH and LQKENI. The CDR3 sequence: CASSPPRVGRETQYF. CDR3 DNA sequence: TGTGCCAGCTCACCACCGCGGGTGGGCAGGGAGACCCAGTACTTC.

By share of the sample, this clone is medium-sized. The rearrangement links TRBV28 to TRBJ1-1; 9 nucleotides line up with TRBD1. The V and J ends lost 4 bases and 11 bases, in that order; junction bases with no gene match: 11. The germline CDR1 and CDR2 sequences are MDHEN and SYDVKM. The CDR3 has 14 residues. CDR3 DNA: TGTGCCAGCAGTTCGGGACAGGGTTTCCTAAGGGCTTTCTTT. Translating gives CASSSGQGFLRAFF.

This sequence joins TRBV7-2 and TRBJ2-7; TRBD2 might be the D (5 bases). The CDR3 has 15 residues. The germline V gene has CDR1 SGHTA and CDR2 FQGNSA. The V and J ends lost 5 bases and 4 bases respectively, with 18 bases between them. DNA of the CDR3: TGTGCCAGCAGCGACGCTAGCAGAACAAGGTACGAGCAGTACTTC. Protein product: CASSDASRTRYEQYF.

This chain uses TRBV12-3 or TRBV12-4 with TRBJ1-2; TRBD1 matches at 9 bases. V was pared by 6 bases and J by 8 bases, with 4 bases of the junction left unmatched. There are 12 residues in the CDR3. The DNA of the CDR3 is TGTGCCAGCAGCCTGGGACAGGGCGGCTACACCTTC. It encodes CASSLGQGGYTF.

This chain joins TRBV28 and TRBJ2-2; a possible D gene is TRBD1 (6 bases). V lost 10 bases and J 1 base, leaving 13 bases between the germline ends. The germline CDR1 and CDR2 sequences are MDHEN and SYDVKM. This CDR3 is built from 14 residues. The CDR3 loop reads CATWGTLNTGELFF. CDR3 DNA: TGTGCCACCTGGGGGACATTGAACACCGGGGAGCTGTTTTTT.

V and J are TRBV5-1 and TRBJ1-1; tentatively, D is TRBD1 (5 bases). The CDR3 runs 14 residues. Trimming left V 0 bases short and J 2 bases short, with 8 bases between. Germline CDR1 and CDR2: SGHRS and YFSETQ. The DNA of the CDR3 is TGCGCCAGCAGCTTGGGCGACAGTAACACTGAAGCTTTCTTT. This sequence encodes CASSLGDSNTEAFF.

The V and J genes are TRBV5-5 and TRBJ1-2, with D perhaps TRBD1 (6 bases). The CDR3 totals 17 residues. V lost 0 bases, J lost 4 bases, and 19 bases lay in between. The germline V gene encodes CDR1 SGHKS and CDR2 YYEKEE (reference sequence). CDR3 in amino acids: CASSLGLGTGLSYGYTF. In nucleotides, the CDR3 is TGTGCCAGCAGCTTGGGCCTGGGAACAGGGCTCTCCTATGGCTACACCTTC.

The rearrangement uses TRBV28 and TRBJ2-7, with D maybe TRBD2 (5 bases). V lost 2 bases to trimming and J lost 1 base, with 9 bases between them. Looked up from germline, CDR1 is MDHEN and CDR2 is SYDVKM. CDR3 length: 14 residues. CDR3 sequence (DNA): TGTGCCAGCAGTTTAGGAGGCAGTTCCTACGAGCAGTACTTC. Residues: CASSLGGSSYEQYF.

The chain combines TRBV15 with TRBJ1-1, with 8 bases aligning to TRBD1. The CDR3 sequence is 15 residues long. V was clipped by 4 bases and J by 3 bases; unmatched bases: 7. Per the germline V gene, CDR1 is LNHNV and CDR2 is YYDKDF (reference sequence). CDR3 residues: CATSKTGGDDTEAFF. CDR3 in DNA: TGTGCCACCAGCAAAACAGGGGGTGATGACACTGAAGCTTTCTTT.

This chain links TRBV7-9 with TRBJ1-3; D remains ambiguous. Germline-derived CDR1 and CDR2 are SEHNR and FQNEAQ (reference sequence). The ends were cut back, 8 bases at V and 3 bases at J, with 17 bases in the middle. The CDR3 length is 15 residues. The chain's CDR3 is CASGVLADFGNTIYF. The CDR3 region has the DNA TGTGCCAGCGGAGTCCTCGCAGACTTTGGAAACACCATATATTTT.

This clone has just one count. The chain joins TRBV3-1 (or the pseudogene TRBV3-2) to TRBJ2-1; possibly TRBD2 for D (5 bases). V lost 4 bases, J lost 4 bases, and 17 bases lay in between. The CDR3 has 16 residues. The germline gives CDR1 LGHDT, CDR2 YNNKEL (reference sequence). The CDR3 reads CASSLQAALRYNEQFF. Written as DNA, the CDR3 is TGTGCCAGCAGCCTTCAAGCGGCCCTGCGGTACAATGAGCAGTTCTTC.

The V and J genes are TRBV5-5 and TRBJ2-3; a weak D match, TRBD2 (6 bases). The CDR3 totals 15 residues. The germline V gene encodes CDR1 SGHKS and CDR2 YYEKEE (reference sequence). V lost 5 bases and J 5 bases, leaving 18 bases between the germline ends. The CDR3 region is CASRAGRGYEDTQYF. The CDR3 coding sequence is TGTGCCAGCAGAGCTGGACGGGGGTACGAAGATACGCAGTATTTT.